This T cell receptor beta chain was captured in a study of T cell clusters in autoimmune cytopenias. Some 34,000 genome equivalents of blood DNA were amplified for TRB. The CDR3 sequence is 13 residues long. Germline V gene data show CDR1 as MNHEY and CDR2 as SVGAGI. TRB was amplified by touch-down multiplex PCR, primer pools A and B combined. With the multiplex PCR reads reprocessed, TCRdb shows one record per CDR3 protein and no DNA. The table for this sample gives some 15,000 distinct CDR3 sequences. The same data also contributed to another study, on T cell repertoires in aging, cancer and after chemotherapy.

The clonotype was recovered from a human donor in good health. The J gene is TRBJ1-2, the V gene TRBV6-5. The specimen sequenced was peripheral blood. The CDR3 loop is CASSLGSFYGYTF.